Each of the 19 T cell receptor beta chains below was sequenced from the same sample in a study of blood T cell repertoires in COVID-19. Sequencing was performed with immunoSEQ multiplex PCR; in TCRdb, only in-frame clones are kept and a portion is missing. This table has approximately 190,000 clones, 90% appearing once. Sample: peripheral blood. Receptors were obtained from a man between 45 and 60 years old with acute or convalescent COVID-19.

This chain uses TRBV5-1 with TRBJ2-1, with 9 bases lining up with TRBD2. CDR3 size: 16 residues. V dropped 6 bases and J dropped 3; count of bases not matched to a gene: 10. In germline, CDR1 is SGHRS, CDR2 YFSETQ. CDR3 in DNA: TGCGCCAGCAAGGATAGCGGGAGATCCTACTACAATGAGCAGTTCTTC. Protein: CASKDSGRSYYNEQFF.

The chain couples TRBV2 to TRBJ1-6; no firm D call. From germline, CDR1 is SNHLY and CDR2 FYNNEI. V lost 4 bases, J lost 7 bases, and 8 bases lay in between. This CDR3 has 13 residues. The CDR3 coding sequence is TGTGCCAGCAGTGCCGAGATAAATTCACCCCTCCACTTT. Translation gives CASSAEINSPLHF.

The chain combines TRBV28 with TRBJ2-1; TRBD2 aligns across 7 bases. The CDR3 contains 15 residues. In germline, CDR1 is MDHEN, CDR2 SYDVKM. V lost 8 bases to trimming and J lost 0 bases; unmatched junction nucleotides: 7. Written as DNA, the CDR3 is TGTGCCAGCCGGACGAGACTAGCCTCCTACAATGAGCAGTTCTTC. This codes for CASRTRLASYNEQFF.

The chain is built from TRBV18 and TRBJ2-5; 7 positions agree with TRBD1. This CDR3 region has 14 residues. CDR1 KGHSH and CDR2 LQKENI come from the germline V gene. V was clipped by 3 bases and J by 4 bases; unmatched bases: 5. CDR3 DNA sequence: TGTGCCAGCTCACCTATGACAGGGTTAGAGACCCAGTACTTC. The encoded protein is CASSPMTGLETQYF. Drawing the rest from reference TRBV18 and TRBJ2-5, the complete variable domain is NAGVMQNPRHLVRRRGQEARLRCSPMKGHSHVYWYRQLPEEGLKFMVYLQKENIIDESGMPKERFSAEFPKEGPSILRIQQVVRGDSAAYFCASSPMTGLETQYFGPGTRLLVL.

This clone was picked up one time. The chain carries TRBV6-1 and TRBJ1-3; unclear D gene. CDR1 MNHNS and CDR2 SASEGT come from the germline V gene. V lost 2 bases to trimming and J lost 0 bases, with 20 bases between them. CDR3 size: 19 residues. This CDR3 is CASSEYAGGTVYSGNTIYF. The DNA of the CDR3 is TGTGCCAGCAGTGAATACGCTGGAGGCACTGTATACTCTGGAAACACCATATATTTT.

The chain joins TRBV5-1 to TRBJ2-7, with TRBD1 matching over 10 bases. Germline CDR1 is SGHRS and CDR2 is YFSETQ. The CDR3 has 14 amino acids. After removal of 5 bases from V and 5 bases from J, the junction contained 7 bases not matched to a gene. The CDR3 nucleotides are TGCGCCAGCAGTTCCGGGACAGGGGTGAACGAGCAGTACGTC. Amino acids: CASSSGTGVNEQYV.

The CDR3 DNA is TGCGCCAGCAGCACCGGGACTAGCGGGGGGGCCACAGATACGCAGTATTTT. It translates to CASSTGTSGGATDTQYF. The V and J genes are TRBV5-1 and TRBJ2-3; 16 bases match TRBD2. The CDR3 has 17 amino acids. CDR1 and CDR2 from the germline V gene are SGHRS and YFSETQ. V was pared by 4 bases and J by 2 bases, with 4 bases of the junction left unmatched. Complete variable domain (other parts from reference TRBV5-1 and TRBJ2-3): KAGVTQTPRYLIKTRGQQVTLSCSPISGHRSVSWYQQTPGQGLQFLFEYFSETQRNKGNFPGRFSGRQFSNSRSEMNVSTLELGDSALYLCASSTGTSGGATDTQYFGPGTRLTVL.

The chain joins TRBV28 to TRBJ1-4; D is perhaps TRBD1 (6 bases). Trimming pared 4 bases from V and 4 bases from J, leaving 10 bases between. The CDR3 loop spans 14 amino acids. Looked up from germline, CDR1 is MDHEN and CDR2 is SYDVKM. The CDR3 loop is CASSSGHLNEKLFF. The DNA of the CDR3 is TGTGCCAGCAGTTCGGGACACCTTAATGAAAAACTGTTTTTT. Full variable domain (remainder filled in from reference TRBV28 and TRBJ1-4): DVKVTQSSRYLVKRTGEKVFLECVQDMDHENMFWYRQDPGLGLRLIYFSYDVKMKEKGDIPEGYSVSREKKERFSLILESASTNQTSMYLCASSSGHLNEKLFFGSGTQLSVL.

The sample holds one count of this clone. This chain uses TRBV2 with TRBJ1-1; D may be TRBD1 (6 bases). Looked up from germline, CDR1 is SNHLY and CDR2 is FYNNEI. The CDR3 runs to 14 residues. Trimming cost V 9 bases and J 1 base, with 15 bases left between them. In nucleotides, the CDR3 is TGTGCCAGGGCGAGGGGGACGGCGAACACTGAAGCTTTCTTT. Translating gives CARARGTANTEAFF.

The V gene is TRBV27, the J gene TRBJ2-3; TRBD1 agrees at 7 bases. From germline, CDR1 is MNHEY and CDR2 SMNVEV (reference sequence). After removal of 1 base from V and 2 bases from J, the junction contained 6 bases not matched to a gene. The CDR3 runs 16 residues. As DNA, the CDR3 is TGTGCCAGCAGTTTATTGTGGGGGACAGACACAGATACGCAGTATTTT. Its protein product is CASSLLWGTDTDTQYF.

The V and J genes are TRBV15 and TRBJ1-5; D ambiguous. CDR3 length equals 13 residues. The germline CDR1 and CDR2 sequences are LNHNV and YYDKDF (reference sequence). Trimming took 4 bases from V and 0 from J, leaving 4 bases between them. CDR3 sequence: CATSTYSNQPQHF. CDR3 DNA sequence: TGTGCCACCAGCACTTATAGCAATCAGCCCCAGCATTTT.

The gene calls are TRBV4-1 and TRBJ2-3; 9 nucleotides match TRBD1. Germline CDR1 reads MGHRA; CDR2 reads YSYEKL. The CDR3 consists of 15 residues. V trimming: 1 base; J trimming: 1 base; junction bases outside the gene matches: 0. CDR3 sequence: CASSQGQGGTDTQYF. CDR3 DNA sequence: TGCGCCAGCAGCCAAGGACAGGGGGGCACAGATACGCAGTATTTT.

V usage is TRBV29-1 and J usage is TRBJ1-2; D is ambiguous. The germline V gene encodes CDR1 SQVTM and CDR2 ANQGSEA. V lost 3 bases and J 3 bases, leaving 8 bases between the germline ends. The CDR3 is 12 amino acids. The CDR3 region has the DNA TGCAGCGTTGAGCAACGGGACTATGGCTACACCTTC. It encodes CSVEQRDYGYTF.

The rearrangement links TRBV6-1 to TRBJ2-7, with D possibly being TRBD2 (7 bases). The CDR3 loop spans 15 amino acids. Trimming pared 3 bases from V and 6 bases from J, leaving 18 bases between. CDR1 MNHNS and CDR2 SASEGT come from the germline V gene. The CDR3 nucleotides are TGTGCCAGCAGTGACAACGCGGGAAGGGGGGGCGAGCAGTACTTC. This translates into CASSDNAGRGGEQYF.

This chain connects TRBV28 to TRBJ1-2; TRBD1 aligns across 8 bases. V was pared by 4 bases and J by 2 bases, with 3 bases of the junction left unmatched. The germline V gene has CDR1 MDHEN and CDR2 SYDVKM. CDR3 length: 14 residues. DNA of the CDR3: TGTGCCAGCAGTTCAGGGGGCGGGAACTATGGCTACACCTTC. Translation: CASSSGGGNYGYTF.

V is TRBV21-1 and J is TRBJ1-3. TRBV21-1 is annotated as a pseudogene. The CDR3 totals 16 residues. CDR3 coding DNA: TGTGCCAGCACCAAAGGTCGCGCAACGGGGGGAAACACCATATATTTT. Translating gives CASTKGRATGGNTIYF.

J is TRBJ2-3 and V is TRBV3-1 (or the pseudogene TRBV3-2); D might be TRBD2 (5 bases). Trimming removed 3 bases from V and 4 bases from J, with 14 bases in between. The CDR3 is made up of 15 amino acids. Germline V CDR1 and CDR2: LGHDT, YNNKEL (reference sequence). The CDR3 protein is CASSHVFDGADTQYF. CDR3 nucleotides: TGTGCCAGCAGCCACGTCTTCGACGGGGCAGATACGCAGTATTTT.

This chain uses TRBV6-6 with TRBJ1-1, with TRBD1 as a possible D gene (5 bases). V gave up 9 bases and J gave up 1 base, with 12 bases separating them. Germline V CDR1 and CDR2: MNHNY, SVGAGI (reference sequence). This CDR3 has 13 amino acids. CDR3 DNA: TGTGCCAGTTATTGGGGCGGGAACACTGAAGCTTTCTTT. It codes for CASYWGGNTEAFF.

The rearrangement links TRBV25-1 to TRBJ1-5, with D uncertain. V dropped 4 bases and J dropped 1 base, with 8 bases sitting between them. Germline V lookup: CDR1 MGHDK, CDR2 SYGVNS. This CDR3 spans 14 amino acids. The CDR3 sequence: CASSVHGSNQPQHF. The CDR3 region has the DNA TGTGCCAGCAGTGTGCACGGGAGCAATCAGCCCCAGCATTTT.